The 12 T cell receptor beta chains below all came from one sample that was sequenced in a study of blood T cell repertoires in COVID-19. Profiled with immunoSEQ multiplex PCR; TCRdb holds only in-frame clones, not every one. The sample lists 100,000 to 150,000 clones, approximately 88% occurring once. Sequenced: peripheral blood. These receptors all come from a middle-aged man with acute or convalescent COVID-19.

The genes are TRBV18 and TRBJ1-1, with D perhaps TRBD1 (5 bases). The germline V and J ends were trimmed by 5 bases and 7 bases, with 11 bases remaining between them. The CDR3 runs 12 residues. Per germline, CDR1 KGHSH and CDR2 LQKENI. The CDR3 bases are TGTGCCAGCTCAGGGGCGCGTAATGAAGCTTTCTTT. This gives the protein CASSGARNEAFF.

The chain recombines TRBV7-9 with TRBJ1-3; 7 positions match TRBD1. Losses at the gene ends were 5 bases for V and 0 bases for J; bases not matched to a gene: 10. Germline-derived CDR1 and CDR2 are SEHNR and FQNEAQ (reference sequence). The CDR3 extends over 17 amino acids. CDR3 DNA sequence: TGTGCCAGCAGCGTCACAGGGGTCGACTACTCTGGAAACACCATATATTTT. It is translated as CASSVTGVDYSGNTIYF.

The chain combines TRBV6-4 with TRBJ1-1; no reliable D call. Germline CDR1 MRHNA, CDR2 SNTAGT. CDR3 length: 13 amino acids. Trimming shortened V by 5 bases and J by 0 bases, and 7 bases separated the two germline ends. CDR3 DNA: TGTGCCAGCAGTTATTCTCTGAACACTGAAGCTTTCTTT. Translating gives CASSYSLNTEAFF.

V is TRBV6-6 and J is TRBJ1-2; 8 bases map to TRBD1. The V gene's germline CDR1 is MNHNY and CDR2 SVGAGI (reference sequence). This CDR3 has 14 amino acids. Germline trimming cut 2 bases from V and 6 bases from J; bases unmatched to any gene: 5. The CDR3 here is CASSYTDRGDGYTF. CDR3 in DNA: TGTGCCAGCAGTTACACTGACAGGGGAGATGGCTACACCTTC.

V gene TRBV5-1 combines with J gene TRBJ2-3; 10 positions agree with TRBD2. With 4 bases clipped from V and 5 bases from J, the junction kept 10 bases outside the gene matches. The CDR3 runs to 16 residues. Germline CDR1 is SGHRS and CDR2 is YFSETQ. The CDR3 DNA follows: TGCGCCAGCAGCACCGGCGTAGCGGGGGGTGGAGATACGCAGTATTTT. As protein: CASSTGVAGGGDTQYF.

The chain combines TRBV5-4 with TRBJ1-2; possible D gene TRBD1, 6 bases. Germline-derived CDR1 and CDR2 are SGHNT and YYREEE (reference sequence). Deletions cut 1 base from V and 0 bases from J, with 10 bases between. CDR3 size: 15 residues. The CDR3 sequence: CASSLRTEANYGYTF. DNA for the CDR3: TGTGCCAGCAGCTTGAGGACAGAAGCTAACTATGGCTACACCTTC. Complete variable domain (other parts from reference TRBV5-4 and TRBJ1-2): ETGVTQSPTHLIKTRGQQVTLRCSSQSGHNTVSWYQQALGQGPQFIFQYYREEENGRGNFPPRFSGLQFPNYSSELNVNALELDDSALYLCASSLRTEANYGYTFGSGTRLTVV.

The chain uses TRBV9 and TRBJ1-1, with D unclear. CDR1 and CDR2 (germline): SGDLS, YYNGEE. V shed 4 bases and J shed 1 base, with 11 bases lying between them. The CDR3 is 14 amino acids. The CDR3 spells CASSPGRRNTEAFF. In DNA form, the CDR3 reads TGTGCCAGCAGCCCGGGGAGGAGGAACACTGAAGCTTTCTTT.

The chain uses TRBV19 and TRBJ1-4; 7 bases match TRBD1. The CDR3 extends over 16 amino acids. V dropped 5 bases and J dropped 3; count of bases not matched to a gene: 9. Germline V gene lookup returns CDR1 LNHDA and CDR2 SQIVND (reference sequence). The DNA of the CDR3 is TGTGCCAGTAGTCCCACAGGGGCTAGGGCTAATGAAAAACTGTTTTTT. As protein: CASSPTGARANEKLFF.

J is TRBJ1-5 and V is TRBV29-1, with TRBD1 as a possible D gene (5 bases). This CDR3 region has 13 residues. V shed 4 bases and J shed 5 bases, with 12 bases lying between them. Germline-derived CDR1 and CDR2 are SQVTM and ANQGSEA. The CDR3 region is CSVGNGGDQPQHF. The CDR3 bases are TGCAGCGTTGGGAATGGGGGGGATCAGCCCCAGCATTTT.

CDR3 coding DNA: TGTGCCAGCAGCCCCCTCGGAGCCGGGGGGGCCAATGAGCAGTTCTTC. Amino acids: CASSPLGAGGANEQFF. V gene TRBV9 combines with J gene TRBJ2-1, with 8 bases matching TRBD2. The germline V gene has CDR1 SGDLS and CDR2 YYNGEE. CDR3 length: 16 amino acids. J gave up 6 bases and V 4 bases, and 12 bases lay outside the gene matches.

V usage is TRBV5-1 and J usage is TRBJ2-5; TRBD2 agrees at 9 bases. The CDR3 spans 14 residues. Trimming at V came to 2 bases and at J to 4 bases, leaving 3 bases not matched to a gene. Germline CDR1 and CDR2: SGHRS and YFSETQ. The CDR3 DNA follows: TGCGCCAGCAGCTTAACGACTAGCGGAGAGACCCAGTACTTC. It encodes CASSLTTSGETQYF.

The V and J genes are TRBV24-1 and TRBJ2-5, with TRBD1 matching 7 bases. Germline V CDR1 and CDR2: KGHDR, SFDVKD. With V trimmed by 3 bases and J by 1 base, 4 bases remained unmatched. The length of the CDR3 is 15 residues. The CDR3 loop is CATSDHGQVQETQYF. The CDR3 bases are TGTGCCACCAGTGATCATGGACAGGTCCAAGAGACCCAGTACTTC.